This is a list of T cell receptor beta chains from one sample in a study of blood T cell repertoires in COVID-19. The repertoire was sequenced with immunoSEQ multiplex PCR; TCRdb's copy has only in-frame clones and lacks some. This repertoire shows about 120,000 clones, roughly 88% found once; its top ten account for 0.88%. The specimen was peripheral blood. These receptors all come from a woman aged 50 to 65 with active or convalescent COVID-19. CDR3s include the opening cysteine and the closing phenylalanine or tryptophan. Fields, in order: J gene, V gene, D gene, CDR3 length, clone size, CDR3 protein, CDR3 DNA. D genes are given only for firm matches. Some rows mark clone size as missing; the rest say once, few, many or name a class of expanded clone.

>TRBJ2-7|TRBV9|TRBD2|15|many
CASSAGWDYDYEQYF
TGTGCCAGCAGCGCCGGGTGGGACTATGACTACGAGCAGTACTTC
>TRBJ2-7|TRBV19|TRBD2|15|-
CASSMMVSGSNEQYF
TGTGCCAGTAGTATGATGGTTAGCGGGTCCAACGAGCAGTACTTC
>TRBJ2-7|TRBV5-5|-|13|-
CASSLASTNEQYF
TGTGCCAGCAGCTTGGCCAGTACGAACGAGCAGTACTTC
>TRBJ2-1|TRBV20-1|-|16|-
CSASGYTSSQRDEQFF
TGCAGTGCTAGTGGTTACACTAGCTCCCAAAGGGATGAGCAGTTCTTC
>TRBJ2-1|TRBV7-9|-|16|-
CASSPVAGKSYNEQFF
TGTGCCAGCAGCCCAGTCGCGGGAAAGTCTTACAATGAGCAGTTCTTC
>TRBJ2-6|TRBV3-1/TRBV3-2|-|22|-
CASSQDTPGYEHEASGANVLTF
TGTGCCAGCAGCCAAGACACACCCGGCTATGAGCATGAGGCATCTGGGGCCAACGTCCTGACTTTC
>TRBJ2-1|TRBV2|TRBD2|17|-
CTSSPGASGRNYNEQFF
TGTACCAGCAGCCCCGGGGCTAGCGGGCGAAACTACAATGAGCAGTTCTTC
>TRBJ2-1|TRBV28|-|15|-
CASSLGGSGYNEQFF
TGTGCCAGCAGTTTAGGGGGGAGCGGCTACAATGAGCAGTTCTTC
>TRBJ2-5|TRBV15|TRBD2|16|-
CATSWGLAGGKETQYF
TGTGCCACCAGCTGGGGACTAGCGGGAGGGAAAGAGACCCAGTACTTC
>TRBJ2-3|TRBV10-3|TRBD2|14|-
CATKGLASTDTQYF
TGTGCCACCAAGGGACTAGCAAGCACAGATACGCAGTATTTT
>TRBJ2-2|TRBV4-3|-|15|-
CASSQGTEAGRELFF
TGCGCCAGCAGCCAAGGAACAGAGGCGGGAAGGGAGCTGTTTTTT
>TRBJ2-3|TRBV4-3|-|17|-
CASSYEIGRSSTDTQYF
TGCGCCAGCAGCTACGAAATAGGCAGGTCTAGCACAGATACGCAGTATTTT
>TRBJ2-5|TRBV19|-|14|-
CASSIWLRGETQYF
TGTGCCAGTAGTATATGGCTGCGGGGAGAGACCCAGTACTTC
>TRBJ2-7|TRBV10-3|TRBD2|15|once
CAISENAGGPREQYF
TGTGCCATCAGTGAAAACGCGGGAGGGCCTCGCGAGCAGTACTTC
>TRBJ2-2|TRBV6-5|-|14|-
CASKYRRNTGELFF
TGTGCCAGCAAGTACAGGAGGAACACCGGGGAGCTGTTTTTT
>TRBJ2-1|TRBV7-9|TRBD1|13|-
CASSSGQVNEQFF
TGTGCCAGCAGCTCCGGACAGGTAAATGAGCAGTTCTTC
>TRBJ1-2|TRBV7-6|-|13|once
CASSLLREEGYTF
TGTGCCAGCAGCTTACTCCGGGAGGAAGGCTACACCTTC
>TRBJ1-2|TRBV12-3/TRBV12-4|-|12|-
CASSLSGRGYTF
TGTGCCAGCAGTTTATCAGGGAGGGGCTACACCTTC
>TRBJ1-4|TRBV9|-|14|-
CASSVGQTNEKLFF
TGTGCCAGCAGCGTAGGACAGACGAATGAAAAACTGTTTTTT
>TRBJ1-4|TRBV3-1/TRBV3-2|-|12|-
CASNYRHEKLFF
TGTGCCAGCAACTATAGACATGAAAAACTGTTTTTT
>TRBJ2-3|TRBV18|-|13|-
CASSPTSTDTQYF
TGTGCCAGCTCACCCACTAGCACAGATACGCAGTATTTT
>TRBJ2-2|TRBV7-9|TRBD1|16|-
CASSFTGQGDTGELFF
TGTGCCAGCAGCTTTACGGGACAGGGGGACACCGGGGAGCTGTTTTTT
>TRBJ2-7|TRBV9|TRBD1|14|-
CASSTGTGEYEQYF
TGTGCCAGCAGCACCGGGACAGGGGAGTACGAGCAGTACTTC
>TRBJ2-3|TRBV6-2/TRBV6-3|TRBD2|15|-
CASSYLAGRTDTQYF
TGTGCCAGCAGTTATCTAGCGGGACGCACAGATACGCAGTATTTT
>TRBJ2-7|TRBV9|TRBD2|14|-
CASSVELAGNEQYF
TGTGCCAGCAGCGTAGAACTAGCGGGAAATGAGCAGTACTTC
>TRBJ1-5|TRBV6-2/TRBV6-3|-|15|-
CASSYAGVGNQPQHF
TGTGCCAGCAGTTACGCAGGGGTTGGCAATCAGCCCCAGCATTTT
>TRBJ1-2|TRBV27|TRBD1|13|few
CASRKQGAYGYTF
TGTGCCAGCAGAAAACAGGGGGCGTATGGCTACACCTTC
>TRBJ1-2|TRBV6-6|TRBD1|15|-
CASSGDRGRGYGYTF
TGTGCCAGCAGTGGGGACAGGGGGCGAGGCTATGGCTACACCTTC
>TRBJ2-7|TRBV6-5|-|12|-
CASRDTSYEQYF
TGTGCCAGCAGGGACACATCCTACGAGCAGTACTTC
>TRBJ1-5|TRBV28|TRBD1|16|-
CASTRTTGGTNQPQHF
TGTGCCAGCACCAGAACAACAGGGGGCACGAATCAGCCCCAGCATTTT
>TRBJ2-7|TRBV5-4|TRBD2|13|-
CASSLVGEGEQYF
TGTGCCAGCAGCTTGGTCGGGGAGGGCGAGCAGTACTTC
>TRBJ1-4|TRBV4-2|TRBD1|15|-
CASSQDAGESGTGLF
TGTGCCAGCAGCCAAGATGCGGGAGAATCCGGGACAGGACTTTTT
>TRBJ2-1|TRBV28|-|12|-
CASSTGFNEQFF
TGTGCCAGCAGTACAGGGTTCAATGAGCAGTTCTTC
>TRBJ1-1|TRBV7-2|TRBD1|14|-
CASSLGRDRQEAFF
TGTGCCAGCAGCTTAGGCCGGGACAGACAGGAAGCTTTCTTT
>TRBJ1-5|TRBV19|-|18|few
CASSIDYRSTGPNQPQHF
TGTGCCAGTAGTATAGATTACAGGTCAACAGGTCCCAATCAGCCCCAGCATTTT
>TRBJ2-7|TRBV7-2|TRBD2|17|-
CASSQDFPGTSAYEQYF
TGTGCCAGCAGCCAGGATTTCCCCGGGACTAGCGCCTACGAGCAGTACTTC
>TRBJ1-1|TRBV3-1/TRBV3-2|-|14|-
CASSPDSQNTEAFF
TGTGCCAGCAGCCCGGACAGCCAGAACACTGAAGCTTTCTTT
>TRBJ1-2|TRBV4-3|-|13|-
CASSQMDSYGYTF
TGCGCCAGCAGCCAAATGGACAGCTATGGCTACACCTTC
>TRBJ2-7|TRBV5-1|TRBD2|13|-
CASQPSGTYEQYF
TGCGCCAGCCAGCCTAGCGGTACCTACGAGCAGTACTTC
>TRBJ1-2|TRBV18|-|13|-
CASSPTGEDGYTF
TGTGCCAGCTCACCCACTGGGGAGGATGGCTACACCTTC
>TRBJ1-2|TRBV29-1|TRBD1|13|-
CSVPGQALNGYTF
TGCAGCGTCCCGGGACAGGCTTTGAATGGCTACACCTTC
>TRBJ2-7|TRBV4-3|TRBD2|15|-
CASSQGLAGTYEQYF
TGCGCCAGCAGCCAAGGACTAGCGGGTACCTACGAGCAGTACTTC
>TRBJ2-7|TRBV6-1|-|14|-
CASSEVAGSYEQYF
TGTGCCAGCAGTGAAGTGGCAGGAAGCTACGAGCAGTACTTC
>TRBJ2-7|TRBV7-8|-|15|-
CASSLGLDRVYEQYF
TGTGCCAGCAGCTTAGGTCTGGACAGAGTGTACGAGCAGTACTTC
>TRBJ2-6|TRBV19|-|11|-
CASSFNNVLTF
TGTGCCAGTAGTTTCAATAACGTCCTGACTTTC
>TRBJ2-2|TRBV7-8|-|14|-
CASSQQRNTGELFF
TGTGCCAGCAGCCAACAAAGGAACACCGGGGAGCTGTTTTTT
>TRBJ2-3|TRBV28|-|14|-
CASSSSPSTDTQYF
TGTGCCAGCAGTTCTAGTCCTAGCACAGATACGCAGTATTTT
>TRBJ1-2|TRBV29-1|TRBD1|14|few
CSVGGTGRNYGYTF
TGCAGCGTGGGTGGGACAGGGCGGAACTATGGCTACACCTTC
>TRBJ2-7|TRBV11-3|TRBD2|17|once
CASSLPSREEPKCEQYF
TGTGCCAGCAGCTTACCCTCTCGGGAGGAGCCAAAATGCGAGCAGTACTTC
>TRBJ2-7|TRBV5-8|TRBD2|16|-
CASRRLNSGTSTLQYF
TGTGCCAGCAGACGCCTAAACTCCGGGACTAGCACCCTCCAGTACTTC
>TRBJ1-2|TRBV6-5|TRBD1|15|-
CASSYRGTGDYGYTF
TGTGCCAGCAGTTACCGGGGGACAGGGGACTATGGCTACACCTTC
>TRBJ1-1|TRBV5-1|-|12|-
CASSLRNTEAFF
TGCGCCAGCAGCTTGCGGAACACTGAAGCTTTCTTT